The 25 T cell receptor beta chains listed next were all sequenced from one sample in a study of molecular identifiers for immune sequencing clone quantification. Via MiXCR, TCRdb re-called the PCR reads, giving one row per CDR3 protein. The data show about 98,000 distinct CDR3 sequences, 35% seen once. The sample taken for sequencing was naive CD8+ T cells from blood, with Jurkat cell RNA spiked in. Specified subset: FACS-sorted CD8+CD4-CCR7+CD45RA+ naive T cells. These receptors originate from a human donor in good health. Some libraries in this study had Jurkat cell RNA spiked in.

This sequence joins TRBV12-5 and TRBJ2-7; D tentatively fits TRBD1 or TRBD2 (6 bases each). CDR1 is LGHNT, CDR2 FRNRAP, per germline. This CDR3 is built from 12 residues. The V gene lost 7 bases and the J gene lost 7 bases, with 14 bases spanning the gap. The CDR3 sequence: CASAFRGGEQYF. CDR3 DNA: TGTGCTAGTGCCTTCAGAGGGGGGGAGCAGTACTTC.

The chain joins TRBV7-9 to TRBJ1-6, with no clear D. There are 12 residues in the CDR3. Germline V lookup: CDR1 SEHNR, CDR2 FQNEAQ (reference sequence). With 5 bases removed from V and 8 bases from J, the gap between germline ends came to 7 bases. The CDR3 loop reads CASSGRDSPLHF. Written as DNA, the CDR3 is TGTGCCAGCAGCGGGCGAGATTCACCCCTCCACTTT.

This clonotype was picked up a small number of times. The rearrangement uses TRBV19 and TRBJ2-7, with 7 bases that match TRBD1. CDR1 LNHDA and CDR2 SQIVND come from the germline V gene (reference sequence). The J segment lost 0 bases and the V segment lost 4 bases, leaving 6 bases of the junction unmatched. The CDR3 totals 15 residues. CDR3 sequence (DNA): TGTGCCAGTAGTACGGACAGGATTTACTCCTACGAGCAGTACTTC. Translated, it gives CASSTDRIYSYEQYF.

A remark on this clonotype: This may be a read error, as it is one base from a much larger clone. V gene TRBV5-4 combines with J gene TRBJ2-7; D is unresolved. Trimming took off 0 bases at V and 0 bases at J, with 7 bases between the two ends. The germline CDR1 and CDR2 sequences are SGHNT and YYREEE (reference sequence). This CDR3 contains 14 residues. In nucleotides, the CDR3 is TGTGCCAGCAGCTTGGACGGTGGCTCCTACGAGCAGTACTTC. Amino acid sequence: CASSLDGGSYEQYF. The full variable domain, completed using reference TRBV5-4 and TRBJ2-7, is ETGVTQSPTHLIKTRGQQVTLRCSSQSGHNTVSWYQQALGQGPQFIFQYYREEENGRGNFPPRFSGLQFPNYSSELNVNALELDDSALYLCASSLDGGSYEQYFGPGTRLTVT.

This clonotype was recorded a few times. This chain joins TRBV5-4 and TRBJ2-2; possibly TRBD1 or TRBD2 for D (6 bases each). Trimming removed 6 bases from V and 2 bases from J, with 14 bases in between. The CDR3 extends over 15 amino acids. Germline V gene lookup returns CDR1 SGHNT and CDR2 YYREEE (reference sequence). The CDR3 nucleotides are TGTGCCAGCATACCGGAGGGGGGCAACACCGGGGAGCTGTTTTTT. Translating it yields CASIPEGGNTGELFF.

To note about this clonotype: One end of the junction varies from germline; a read error may be responsible. The rearrangement uses TRBV7-3 and TRBJ2-3; possibly TRBD2 for D (7 bases). Germline values: CDR1 SGHTA, CDR2 FQGTGA. The CDR3 consists of 15 residues. CDR3: CASSQGGGSGDTQNF. CDR3 nucleotides: TGTGCCAGCAGCCAAGGGGGAGGGAGCGGAGATACGCAGAATTTT.

In its sample, this clonotype was seen many times. The chain couples TRBV7-6 to TRBJ2-7; a weak D match, TRBD2 (5 bases). CDR3 length equals 14 residues. Germline CDR1 SGHVS, CDR2 FNYEAQ. Trimming removed 5 bases at V and 7 bases at J, with 18 bases between. The CDR3 sequence is CASSGGSGYLEQYF. In DNA, the CDR3 is TGTGCCAGCAGCGGAGGCAGCGGCTACCTGGAGCAGTACTTC.

This clonotype came up many times. CDR3 in amino acids: CASSYYLNTEAFF. CDR3 coding DNA: TGTGCCAGCAGCTACTACCTGAACACTGAAGCTTTCTTT. The chain joins TRBV7-8 to TRBJ1-1; D remains unclear. The V end lost 4 bases, the J end lost 0 bases, and 6 bases lay between the germline ends. The CDR3 runs 13 residues. The V gene's germline CDR1 is SGHVS and CDR2 FQNEAQ. Full variable domain (rest looked up from reference TRBV7-8 and TRBJ1-1): GAGVSQSPRYKVAKRGQDVALRCDPISGHVSLFWYQQALGQGPEFLTYFQNEAQLDKSGLPSDRFFAERPEGSVSTLKIQRTQQEDSAVYLCASSYYLNTEAFFGQGTRLTVV.

This clonotype came up a few times. V is TRBV7-2 and J is TRBJ2-1; tentatively, D is TRBD2 (5 bases). V shed 1 base and J shed 0 bases, with 10 bases lying between them. Germline CDR1 SGHTA, CDR2 FQGNSA. The CDR3 runs to 16 residues. Here the CDR3 DNA reads TGTGCCAGCAGCTTAGGGGCGGAGGTCTCCTACAATGAGCAGTTCTTC. This gives the protein CASSLGAEVSYNEQFF.

The rearrangement joins TRBV28 to TRBJ1-5; possible D gene TRBD1, 5 bases. CDR1 MDHEN and CDR2 SYDVKM come from the germline V gene. The CDR3 extends over 14 amino acids. V lost 1 base to trimming and J lost 9 bases, with 13 bases between them. CDR3 in amino acids: CASSLYRRYRPQHF. Here the CDR3 DNA reads TGTGCCAGCAGTTTATACAGGAGGTATCGGCCCCAGCATTTT. Using reference TRBV28 and TRBJ1-5 for the parts outside the CDR3, the full variable domain is DVKVTQSSRYLVKRTGEKVFLECVQDMDHENMFWYRQDPGLGLRLIYFSYDVKMKEKGDIPEGYSVSREKKERFSLILESASTNQTSMYLCASSLYRRYRPQHFGDGTRLSIL.

The chain has TRBV7-9 and TRBJ2-3, with a weak D call TRBD2 (6 bases). The CDR3 runs 13 residues. V lost 8 bases to trimming and J lost 4 bases, with 13 bases between them. Looked up from germline, CDR1 is SEHNR and CDR2 is FQNEAQ (reference sequence). For the CDR3, the DNA is TGTGCCAGCGAGGGTTGGGGGGCAGATACGCAGTATTTT. Residues: CASEGWGADTQYF.

This rearrangement joins TRBV9 to TRBJ2-2, with TRBD1 as a possible D gene (6 bases). The CDR3 is made up of 14 amino acids. Germline-derived CDR1 and CDR2 are SGDLS and YYNGEE. Trimming removed 0 bases from V and 6 bases from J, with 9 bases in between. CDR3 DNA sequence: TGTGCCAGCAGCGTAGCAGGGGATGCCGGGGAGCTGTTTTTT. Protein product: CASSVAGDAGELFF.

Regarding this clonotype: Mismatch with germline at one junction end may stem from a read error. The rearrangement joins TRBV4-2 to TRBJ1-4; possible D gene TRBD1, 6 bases. The CDR3 extends over 16 amino acids. CDR1 and CDR2 (germline): LGHNA, YNFKEQ. CDR3 coding DNA: TGTGCCAGCAGCCAAGTAGTTCGGGACAATCGGGAAAAACTGTTATTT. Its translation: CASSQVVRDNREKLLF.

Concerning this clonotype: One end of the junction varies from germline; a read error may be responsible. The CDR3 region has the DNA TGTGACAGCAGCCCCCAGGGGGCGGCGAGCAATGAGCAGTTCTTC. Translation: CDSSPQGAASNEQFF. The rearrangement joins TRBV4-2 to TRBJ2-1; TRBD1 matches at 8 bases. The CDR3 has 15 residues. The germline V gene has CDR1 LGHNA and CDR2 YNFKEQ.

This clonotype was seen a handful of times. This chain joins TRBV12-3 or TRBV12-4 and TRBJ1-5, with a weak D call TRBD1 (6 bases). The CDR3 is 17 residues long. V was trimmed by 2 bases and J by 0 bases, leaving 14 bases between them. CDR3 bases: TGTGCCAGCAGTTTATTCCGGACAGACCTTAGCAATCAGCCCCAGCATTTT. Amino acids: CASSLFRTDLSNQPQHF.

A word on this clonotype: This CDR3 is missing its conserved last phenylalanine or tryptophan, likely due to a read error. This rearrangement joins TRBV24-1 to TRBJ1-5; the D gene is possibly TRBD1 (6 bases). Germline V lookup: CDR1 KGHDR, CDR2 SFDVKD. The CDR3 loop spans 13 amino acids. V was shortened by 6 bases and J by 5 bases, with 10 bases between the two germline ends. This CDR3 reads CATSTGPYQPQHS. The CDR3 DNA follows: TGTGCCACCAGTACAGGGCCTTATCAGCCCCAGCATTCT.

A few counts support this clonotype. The chain couples TRBV6-5 to TRBJ2-3, with TRBD2 identical over 7 bases. V was pared by 5 bases and J by 1 base, with 9 bases of the junction left unmatched. Germline V gene sequence: CDR1 MNHEY, CDR2 SVGAGI. The CDR3 has 16 amino acids. The CDR3 sequence is CASSTRDYQGTDTQYF. The CDR3 region has the DNA TGTGCCAGCAGTACCCGGGACTACCAAGGCACAGATACGCAGTATTTT.

This clonotype was observed a few times. V gene TRBV5-6 combines with J gene TRBJ2-3; D gene ambiguous. This CDR3 region has 14 residues. V gave up 6 bases and J gave up 5 bases, with 16 bases separating them. Germline V CDR1 and CDR2: SGHDT, YYEEEE. CDR3 DNA sequence: TGTGCCAGCATCGGGTCTGTTTGGGAAGATACGCAGTATTTT. This gives the protein CASIGSVWEDTQYF. The variable domain in full, completed from reference TRBV5-6 and TRBJ2-3, reads DAGVTQSPTHLIKTRGQQVTLRCSPKSGHDTVSWYQQALGQGPQFIFQYYEEEERQRGNFPDRFSGHQFPNYSSELNVNALLLGDSALYLCASIGSVWEDTQYFGPGTRLTVL.

With regard to this clonotype: Since a much larger clone is just one base distant, this may be a read error. This chain links TRBV28 with TRBJ2-3; D might be TRBD2 (7 bases). Germline CDR1 and CDR2: MDHEN and SYDVKM. The CDR3 extends over 17 amino acids. CDR3: CASSPEGGVPSTDSQYF. The CDR3 DNA sequence: TGTGCCAGCAGTCCCGAGGGGGGGGTACCATCCACAGATTCGCAGTATTTT.

This clonotype was detected only a few times. The rearrangement joins TRBV7-9 to TRBJ2-2; no clear D. The germline V and J ends were trimmed by 2 bases and 6 bases, with 7 bases remaining between them. Germline CDR1 SEHNR, CDR2 FQNEAQ (reference sequence). The CDR3 loop spans 13 amino acids. CDR3: CASSLIDAGELFF. In DNA, the CDR3 is TGTGCCAGCAGCTTAATCGATGCCGGGGAGCTGTTTTTT.

In its sample, this clonotype was seen many times. This chain joins TRBV13 and TRBJ2-3; no reliable D call. CDR1 and CDR2 from the germline V gene are PRHDT and FYEKMQ (reference sequence). V was shortened by 5 bases and J by 2 bases, with 5 bases between the two germline ends. The CDR3 spans 12 residues. The CDR3 DNA reads TGTGCCAGCAGCCAGACCACAGATACGCAGTATTTT. It encodes CASSQTTDTQYF. Looking up the rest from reference TRBV13 and TRBJ2-3 gives the full variable domain: AAGVIQSPRHLIKEKRETATLKCYPIPRHDTVYWYQQGPGQDPQFLISFYEKMQSDKGSIPDRFSAQQFSDYHSELNMSSLELGDSALYFCASSQTTDTQYFGPGTRLTVL.

The chain links TRBV11-2 to TRBJ1-4; D unclear. With 1 base removed from V and 1 base from J, the gap between germline ends came to 7 bases. There are 15 residues in the CDR3. Germline CDR1 SGHAT, CDR2 FQNNGV. The CDR3 bases are TGTGCCAGCAGCTTAGTTACAGTAACTAATGAAAAACTGTTTTTT. Encoded protein: CASSLVTVTNEKLFF.

Notes on this clonotype: A read error may be the cause here, since a much bigger clone is one base away. The chain employs TRBV6-2 or TRBV6-3 and TRBJ1-1; D is unresolved. Germline values: CDR1 MNHEY, CDR2 SVGEGT. V gave up 2 bases and J gave up 5 bases, with 3 bases separating them. The CDR3 loop spans 11 amino acids. The CDR3 is CASSYGTEAFF. DNA of the CDR3: TGTGCCAGCAGTTACGGAACTGAAGCTTTCTTT.

In the case of this clonotype: A read error may explain this, as a much larger clone is one base away. V is TRBV6-5 and J is TRBJ2-5, with TRBD2 matching over 8 bases. The CDR3 extends over 15 amino acids. Germline lookup yields CDR1 MNHEY and CDR2 SVGAGI. The CDR3 nucleotides read TGTGCCAGCAGCCCCTTTCGAACTAGCGGAGAGGCCCAGTACTTC. Translated, it gives CASSPFRTSGEAQYF.

This clonotype was found many times. The chain is built from TRBV7-9 and TRBJ1-1; D call uncertain. CDR1 is SEHNR, CDR2 FQNEAQ, per germline (reference sequence). V lost 8 bases, J lost 1 base, and 5 bases lay in between. The CDR3 is 11 amino acids. The CDR3 sequence is CASAANTEAFF. In DNA form, the CDR3 reads TGTGCCAGCGCGGCGAACACTGAAGCTTTCTTT.